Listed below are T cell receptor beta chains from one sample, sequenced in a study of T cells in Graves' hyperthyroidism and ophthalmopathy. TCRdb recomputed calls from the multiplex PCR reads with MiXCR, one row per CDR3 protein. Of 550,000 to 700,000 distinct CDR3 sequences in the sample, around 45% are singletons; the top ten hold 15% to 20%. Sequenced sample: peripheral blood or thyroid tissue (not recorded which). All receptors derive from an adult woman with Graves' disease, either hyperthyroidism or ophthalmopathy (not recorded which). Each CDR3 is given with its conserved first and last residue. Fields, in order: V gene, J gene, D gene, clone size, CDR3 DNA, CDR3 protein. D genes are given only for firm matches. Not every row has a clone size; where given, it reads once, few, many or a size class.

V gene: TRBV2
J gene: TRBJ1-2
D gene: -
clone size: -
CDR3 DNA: TGTGCCAGCAGTGAATGGGGGGCTACCCTCTATGGCTACACCTTC
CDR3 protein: CASSEWGATLYGYTF

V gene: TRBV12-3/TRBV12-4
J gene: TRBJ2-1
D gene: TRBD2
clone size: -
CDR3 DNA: TGTGCCAGCACTTACGGGACTAGCGGGAACGACGATGAGCAGTTCTTC
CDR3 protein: CASTYGTSGNDDEQFF

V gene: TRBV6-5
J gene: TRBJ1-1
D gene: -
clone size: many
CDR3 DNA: TGTGCCAGCAGCACTAACTTGGACACGAACACTGAAGCTTTCTTT
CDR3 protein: CASSTNLDTNTEAFF

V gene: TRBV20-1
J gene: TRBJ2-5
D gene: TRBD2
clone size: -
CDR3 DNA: TGCAGTGCTAGTGGTTGGGGGAGGGATCAAGAGACCCAGTACTTC
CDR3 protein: CSASGWGRDQETQYF

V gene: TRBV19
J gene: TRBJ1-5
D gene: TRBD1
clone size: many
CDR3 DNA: TGTGCCAGTAGTATAGTAGAGGACAGGGTTCAGCCCCAGCATTTT
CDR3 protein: CASSIVEDRVQPQHF

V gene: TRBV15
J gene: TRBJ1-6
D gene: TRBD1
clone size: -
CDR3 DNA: TGTGCCACCAGCAGAAGGGACAGGGCTTCACCCCTCCACTTT
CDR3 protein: CATSRRDRASPLHF

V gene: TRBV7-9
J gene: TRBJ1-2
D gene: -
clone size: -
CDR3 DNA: TGTGCCAGCAGCTCGGCAGGACAGCCCGTCTATGGCTACACCTTC
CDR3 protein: CASSSAGQPVYGYTF

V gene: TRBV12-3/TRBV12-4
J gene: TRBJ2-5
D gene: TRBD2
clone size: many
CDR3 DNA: TGTGCCACCAGGCCTAGCGGGCAAGAGACCCAGTACTTC
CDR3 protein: CATRPSGQETQYF

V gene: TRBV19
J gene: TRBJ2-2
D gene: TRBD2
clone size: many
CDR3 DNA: TGTGCCAGTAGTATAGACTTACTAGCGGAGAGCACCGGGGAGCTGTTTTTT
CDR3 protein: CASSIDLLAESTGELFF

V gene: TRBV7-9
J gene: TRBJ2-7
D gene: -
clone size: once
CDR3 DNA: TGCGCCAGCAGGCCAGCCGCCAGGTCCTACGAGCAGTACTTC
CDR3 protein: CASRPAARSYEQYF

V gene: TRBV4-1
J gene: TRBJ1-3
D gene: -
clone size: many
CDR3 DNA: TGCGCCAGCAGCCAAGGAAGGCACCCGAACACCATATATTTT
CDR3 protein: CASSQGRHPNTIYF

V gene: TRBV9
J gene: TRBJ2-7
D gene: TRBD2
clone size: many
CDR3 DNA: TGTGCCAGCAGCGTAGGGCTCGTAGCGGGAATCTTCGAGCAGTACTTC
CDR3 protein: CASSVGLVAGIFEQYF

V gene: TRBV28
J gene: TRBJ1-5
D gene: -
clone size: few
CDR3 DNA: TGTGCCAGCAATCCACACGAGGGGCGCAATCAGCCCCAGCATTTT
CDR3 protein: CASNPHEGRNQPQHF

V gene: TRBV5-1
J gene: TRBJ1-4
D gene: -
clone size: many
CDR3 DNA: TGCGCCAGCAGCTTGACGAGGATCGGAAATGAAAAACTGTTTTTT
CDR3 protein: CASSLTRIGNEKLFF

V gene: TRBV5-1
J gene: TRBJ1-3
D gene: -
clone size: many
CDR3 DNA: TGCGCCAGCAGCTCACAGGGTGGAAACACCATATATTTT
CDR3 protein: CASSSQGGNTIYF

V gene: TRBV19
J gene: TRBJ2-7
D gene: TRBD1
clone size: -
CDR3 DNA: TGTGCCAGCGAGGACAGGAACGAGCAGTACTTC
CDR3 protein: CASEDRNEQYF

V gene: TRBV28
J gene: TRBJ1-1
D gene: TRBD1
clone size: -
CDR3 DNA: TGTGCCAGCAGTTTTAGAACAGGGGGTGATTTGGTGGCTTTCTTT
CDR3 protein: CASSFRTGGDLVAFF

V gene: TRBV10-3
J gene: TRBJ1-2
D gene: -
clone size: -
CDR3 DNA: TGTGCCATCACTGCAGAGTCGAACTATGGCTACACCTTC
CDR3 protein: CAITAESNYGYTF

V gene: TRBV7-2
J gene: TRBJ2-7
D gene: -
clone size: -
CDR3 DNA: TGCGCCAGCAGCCGTTTAGACTCCTACGAGCAGTACTTC
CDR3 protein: CASSRLDSYEQYF

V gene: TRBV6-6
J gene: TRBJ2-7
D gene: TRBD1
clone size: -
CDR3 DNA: TGTGCCAGCAGTTACTCGGGACAGGGGACCTACGAACAGTACTTC
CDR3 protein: CASSYSGQGTYEQYF

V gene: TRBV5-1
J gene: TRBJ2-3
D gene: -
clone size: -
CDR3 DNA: TGCGCCAGCAGCAACGGCGGGAAGATAGGTACGCAGTATTTT
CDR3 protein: CASSNGGKIGTQYF

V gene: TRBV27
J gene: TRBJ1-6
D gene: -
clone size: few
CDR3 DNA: TGTGCCAGCTCTCCCAGGGAGGGATCACCCCTCCACTTT
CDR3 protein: CASSPREGSPLHF

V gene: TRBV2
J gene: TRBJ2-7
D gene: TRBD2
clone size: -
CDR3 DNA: TGTGCCAGCAGTGGGACTAGCGGGAGAGGTAGTGGCACCGGGGGGGGCGAGCAGTACTTC
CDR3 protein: CASSGTSGRGSGTGGGEQYF

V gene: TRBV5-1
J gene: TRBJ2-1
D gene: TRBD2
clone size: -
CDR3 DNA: TGCGCCAGCACCCCTGTCGGGGGGGAAAATGAGCAGTTCTTC
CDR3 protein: CASTPVGGENEQFF

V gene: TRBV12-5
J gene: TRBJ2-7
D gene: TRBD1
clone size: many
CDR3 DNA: TGTGCTAGTTCTGGACAGGGTGGTTACGAGCAGTACTTC
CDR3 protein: CASSGQGGYEQYF

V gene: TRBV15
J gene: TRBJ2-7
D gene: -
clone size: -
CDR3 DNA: TGTGCCACCAGCAGAGATGGAGACGGGTGGCCCTACGAGCAGTACTTC
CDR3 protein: CATSRDGDGWPYEQYF

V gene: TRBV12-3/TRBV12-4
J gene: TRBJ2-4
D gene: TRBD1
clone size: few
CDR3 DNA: TGTGCCAGCAGCGCGGATTGGACAGGAGGCAAAAACATTCAGTACTTC
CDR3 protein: CASSADWTGGKNIQYF

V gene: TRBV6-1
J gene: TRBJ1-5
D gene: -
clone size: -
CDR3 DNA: TGTGCCAGTCTCTCGGGCGGGGGGAGCAATCAGCCCCAGCATTTT
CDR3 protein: CASLSGGGSNQPQHF

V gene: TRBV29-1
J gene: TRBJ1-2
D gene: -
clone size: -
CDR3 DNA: TGCAGCGTTGACCAGGGAGAAGGGGGCTACACCTTC
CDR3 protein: CSVDQGEGGYTF

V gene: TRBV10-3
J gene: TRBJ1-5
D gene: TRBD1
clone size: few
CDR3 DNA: TGTGCCATCAGTGCAGGGGGAGATCAGCCCCAGCATTTT
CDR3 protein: CAISAGGDQPQHF

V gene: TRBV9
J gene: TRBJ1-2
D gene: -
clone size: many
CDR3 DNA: TGTGCCAGCAGCGTAGACGGTAGGGACTATGGCTACACCTTC
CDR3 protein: CASSVDGRDYGYTF

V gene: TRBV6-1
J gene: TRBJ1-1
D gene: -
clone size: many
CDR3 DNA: TGTGCCAGCAGGGTGGAATACACTGAAGCTTTCTTT
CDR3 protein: CASRVEYTEAFF

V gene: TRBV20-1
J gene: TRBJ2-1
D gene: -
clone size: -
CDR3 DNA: TGCAGTGCTAGAGATAGGGGCGGGAACTACAATGAGCAGTTCTTC
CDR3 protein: CSARDRGGNYNEQFF

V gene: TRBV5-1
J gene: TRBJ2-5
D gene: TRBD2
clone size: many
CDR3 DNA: TGCGCCAGCAGCTTGACTAGCGGGAGAGGACAAGAGACCCAGTACTTC
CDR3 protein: CASSLTSGRGQETQYF

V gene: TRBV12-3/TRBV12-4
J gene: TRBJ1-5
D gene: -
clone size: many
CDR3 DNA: TGTGCCAGCAGTCCCGACTGGGGCAGTAACAATCAGCCCCAGCATTTT
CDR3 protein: CASSPDWGSNNQPQHF

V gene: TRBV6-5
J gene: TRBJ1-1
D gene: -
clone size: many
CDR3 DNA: TGTGCCAGCAGTTACTCGACGGGGATGAACACTGAAGCTTTCTTT
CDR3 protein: CASSYSTGMNTEAFF

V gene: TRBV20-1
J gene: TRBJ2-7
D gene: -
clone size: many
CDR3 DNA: TGCAGTAGGGCCGGGACAAGCTCCTACGAGCAGTACTTC
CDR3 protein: CSRAGTSSYEQYF

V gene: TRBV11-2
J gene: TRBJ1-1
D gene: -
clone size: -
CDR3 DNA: TGTGCCAGCAGCTTAGGGTCCTCTGGAAACACTGAAGCTTTCTTT
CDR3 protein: CASSLGSSGNTEAFF

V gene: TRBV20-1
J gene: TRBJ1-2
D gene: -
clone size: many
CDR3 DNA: TGCAGTGCTAGAGTTATGGGCGGGGACTATGGCTACACCTTC
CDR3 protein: CSARVMGGDYGYTF

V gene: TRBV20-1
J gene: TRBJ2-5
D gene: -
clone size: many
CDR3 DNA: TGCAGTGCTAGCCGTGCGACCCAGTACTTC
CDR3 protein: CSASRATQYF

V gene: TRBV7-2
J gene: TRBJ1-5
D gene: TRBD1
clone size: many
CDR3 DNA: TGTGCCAGCAGCCCCAGGACAGGGAGCAATCAGCCCCAGCATTTT
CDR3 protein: CASSPRTGSNQPQHF

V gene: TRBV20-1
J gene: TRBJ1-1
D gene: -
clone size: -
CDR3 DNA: TGCAGTGCTAGAGAGGGAGACGCTGAAGCTTTCTTT
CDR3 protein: CSAREGDAEAFF

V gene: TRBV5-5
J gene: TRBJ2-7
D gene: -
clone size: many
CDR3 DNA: TGTGCCAGCAGCTTGGGGGTCAGCTCCGAGCAGTACTTC
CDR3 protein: CASSLGVSSEQYF

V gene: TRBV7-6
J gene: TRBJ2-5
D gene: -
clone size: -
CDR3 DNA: TGTGCCAGCAGCTTAGTGGACATGCAAGAGACCCAGTACTTC
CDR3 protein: CASSLVDMQETQYF

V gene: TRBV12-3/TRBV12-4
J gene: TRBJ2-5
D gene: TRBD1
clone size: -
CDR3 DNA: TGTGCCAGTTCCCCCGGGACAGGGAAGTCCCAGTACTTC
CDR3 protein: CASSPGTGKSQYF

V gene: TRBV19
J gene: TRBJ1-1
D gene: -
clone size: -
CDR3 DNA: TGTGCCAGTAGTATTCTGCGACAGACTAAAAACACTGAAGCTTTCTTT
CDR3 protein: CASSILRQTKNTEAFF

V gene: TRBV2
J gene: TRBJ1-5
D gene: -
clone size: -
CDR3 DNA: TGTGCCAGCAGGGACAGACAGGCCGTTAGCAATCAGCCCCAGCATTTT
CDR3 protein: CASRDRQAVSNQPQHF

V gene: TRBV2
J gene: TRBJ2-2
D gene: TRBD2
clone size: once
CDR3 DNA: TGTGCCAGCAGTGCCCGGGCTGGGGGAGGGGACACCGGGGAGCTGTTTTTT
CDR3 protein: CASSARAGGGDTGELFF

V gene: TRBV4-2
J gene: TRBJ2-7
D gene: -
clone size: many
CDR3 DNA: TGTGCCAGCAGCCAACCCAGGGGCGAGCAGTACTTC
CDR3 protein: CASSQPRGEQYF

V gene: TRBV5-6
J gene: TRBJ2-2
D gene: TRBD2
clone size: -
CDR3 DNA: TGTGCCAGCAGCTTGGTGGTAGCGGGAGTTACCGGGGAGCTGTTTTTT
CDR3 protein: CASSLVVAGVTGELFF

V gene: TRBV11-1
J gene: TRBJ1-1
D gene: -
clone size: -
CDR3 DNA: TGTGCCAGCAGCTTAGGTCGCGGAACCACACACAAAGCTTTCTTT
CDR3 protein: CASSLGRGTTHKAFF

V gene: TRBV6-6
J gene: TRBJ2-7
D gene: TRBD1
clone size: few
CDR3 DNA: TGTGCCAGCAGTCCCGGGGCCGGGACAGGAGCCTACGAGCAGTACTTC
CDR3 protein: CASSPGAGTGAYEQYF